This T cell receptor beta chain was identified during a study of blood T cell repertoires in COVID-19. As for the study in general: Sources were T cells, B-cell-depleted T cells, or PBMCs; the material itself was cDNA or gDNA.

The CDR3 length is 16 residues. Trimming left V 0 bases short and J 2 bases short, with 11 bases between. The germline V gene encodes CDR1 KGHSH and CDR2 LQKENI. The data were produced by immunoSEQ multiplex PCR, yet TCRdb's version contains in-frame clones alone and is incomplete. The table lists 150,000 to 200,000 clones, roughly 88% of them singletons. The sequence was collected from a man between 45 and 60 years old who had recovered from COVID-19. The chain joins TRBV18 to TRBJ1-5; D is unclear. Input material: PBMCs or T cells enriched from blood (not recorded which). The CDR3: CASSPPNTQGNQPQHF. CDR3 nucleotides: TGTGCCAGCTCACCACCAAATACTCAAGGCAATCAGCCCCAGCATTTT.